The present TCR beta chain was sequenced within a study of technical replicates of blood from several donors. Method: immunoSEQ multiplex PCR; TCRdb's copy keeps in-frame clones and lacks some. This table holds 65,000 to 80,000 clones, roughly 96% found once. The CDR3 runs to 17 residues. The junction had 16 bases not matched to a gene; V was cut back by 2 bases and J by 9 bases. Germline V gene lookup returns CDR1 PRHDT and CDR2 FYEKMQ (reference sequence). The origin of this receptor is a human donor in good health. This sequence joins TRBV13 and TRBJ2-5; 9 nucleotides match TRBD2. The sequenced material came from T cells isolated from PBMCs. The CDR3 loop reads CASSLRRVAGDIGAQYF. In DNA, the CDR3 is TGTGCCAGCAGCTTACGGAGGGTAGCGGGAGATATAGGGGCCCAGTACTTC.